This TCR beta chain was sequenced in a study of beta chain features in type 1 diabetes. Of the isolated RNA, all was reverse transcribed, and so the sequenced material was expressed TCRB transcripts. Using immunoSEQ multiplex PCR, the repertoire was profiled, and TCRdb retains in-frame clones only, with some absent. The sample yields approximately 600,000 clones, approximately 13% seen once. Study-level points and caveats: Shorter TCRB CDR3s, moderately but significantly so, marked every one of the four CD4+ subsets in Type 1 diabetes patients.

Germline CDR1 is SGDLS and CDR2 is YYNGEE. CDR3 length equals 15 residues. V lost 2 bases to trimming and J lost 7 bases; unmatched junction nucleotides: 4. The table lists this clone with a few counts. What it binds is not known. The sample consisted of naive CD4+ T cells from blood. The origin of this receptor is a man in his thirties or forties with type 1 diabetes. The gene calls are TRBV9 and TRBJ1-6, with TRBD1 matching 9 bases. CDR3 nucleotides: TGTGCCAGCAGCGTTAGGGACAGGGCCAATTCACCCCTCCACTTT. It encodes CASSVRDRANSPLHF.